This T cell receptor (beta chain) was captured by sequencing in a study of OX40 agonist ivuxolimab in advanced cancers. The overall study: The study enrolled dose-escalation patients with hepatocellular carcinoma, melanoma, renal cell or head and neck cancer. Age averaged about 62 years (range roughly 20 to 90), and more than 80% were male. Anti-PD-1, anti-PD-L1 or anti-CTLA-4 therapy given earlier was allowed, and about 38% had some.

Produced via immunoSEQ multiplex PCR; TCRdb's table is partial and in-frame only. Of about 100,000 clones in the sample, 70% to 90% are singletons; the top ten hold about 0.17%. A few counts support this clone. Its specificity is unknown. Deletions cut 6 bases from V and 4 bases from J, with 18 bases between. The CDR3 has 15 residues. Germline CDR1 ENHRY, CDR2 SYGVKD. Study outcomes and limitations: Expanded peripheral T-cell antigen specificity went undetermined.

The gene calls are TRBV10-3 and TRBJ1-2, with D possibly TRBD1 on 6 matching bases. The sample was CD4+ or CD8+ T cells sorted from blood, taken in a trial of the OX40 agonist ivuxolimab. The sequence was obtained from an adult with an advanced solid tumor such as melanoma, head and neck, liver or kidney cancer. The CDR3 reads CAIRDSGAMGYGYTF. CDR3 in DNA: TGTGCCATCAGGGACAGTGGGGCTATGGGCTATGGCTACACCTTC.